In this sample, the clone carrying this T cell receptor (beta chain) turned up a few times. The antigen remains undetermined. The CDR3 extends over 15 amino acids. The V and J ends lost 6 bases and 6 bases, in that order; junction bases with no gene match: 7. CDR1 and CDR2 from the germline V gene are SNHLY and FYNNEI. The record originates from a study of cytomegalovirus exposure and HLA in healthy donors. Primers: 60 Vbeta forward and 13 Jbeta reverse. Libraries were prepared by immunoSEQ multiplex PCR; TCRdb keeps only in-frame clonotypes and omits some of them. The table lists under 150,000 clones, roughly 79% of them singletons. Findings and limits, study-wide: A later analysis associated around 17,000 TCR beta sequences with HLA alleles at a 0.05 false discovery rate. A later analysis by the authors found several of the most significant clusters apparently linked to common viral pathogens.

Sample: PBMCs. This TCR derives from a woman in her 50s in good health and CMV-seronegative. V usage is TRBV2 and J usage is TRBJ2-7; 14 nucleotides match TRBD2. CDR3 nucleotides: TGTGCCAGCAGGGGACTAGCGGGAGTCCCCCTCGAGCAGTACTTC. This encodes CASRGLAGVPLEQYF.